This T cell receptor (beta chain) was recovered during a study of OX40 agonist ivuxolimab in advanced cancers. Study overall: A male proportion of approximately 80% was recorded, with mean age approximately 57 years and range roughly 23 to 85.

This CDR3 region has 18 residues. The germline V gene has CDR1 SGHRS and CDR2 YFSETQ. V gave up 0 bases and J gave up 2 bases; unmatched junction bases: 5. Study conclusions and caveats: Partial responders at 0.1-3.0 mg/kg had among the lowest clonal expansion. CD8+ T cells showed, on average, more clonal expansion than CD4+ cells. The CD4+ and CD8+ T cells in the blood had expanded clonally by week 6 at 0.1 to 3.0 mg/kg.

Sequencing was performed with immunoSEQ multiplex PCR; in TCRdb, only in-frame clones are kept and a portion is missing. The sample includes just under 65,000 clones, roughly nine tenths seen only once; the top ten take roughly a tenth. Turning to this clone: The antigen is undetermined.

The specimen comprised CD4+ or CD8+ T cells sorted from blood, sampled in a trial of the OX40 agonist ivuxolimab. This clonotype was obtained from an adult with an advanced solid tumor such as melanoma, head and neck, liver or kidney cancer. The chain combines TRBV5-1 with TRBJ1-4; the match to TRBD1 covers 12 bases. DNA of the CDR3: TGCGCCAGCAGCTTGGCCGGGGGACAGGGGGCTACTAATGAAAAACTGTTTTTT. Translating it yields CASSLAGGQGATNEKLFF.